This passage covers 11 T cell receptor beta chains from one sample sequenced in a study of blood T cell repertoires in COVID-19. The repertoire was sequenced with immunoSEQ multiplex PCR; TCRdb's copy has only in-frame clones and lacks some. The sample holds about 59,000 clones, about 78% seen once. The material sequenced was peripheral blood. These receptors were collected from a man older than 75 with acute or convalescent COVID-19.

The chain uses TRBV11-3 and TRBJ2-1; TRBD2 aligns across 14 bases. Trimming removed 1 base from V and 2 bases from J; junction bases left unmatched: 4. This CDR3 comprises 18 residues. Germline V gene data show CDR1 as SGHNT and CDR2 as YENEEA. The CDR3 region has the DNA TGTGCCAGCAGCTTAGTGGGACTAGCGGGAGCCGCCTACAATGAGCAGTTCTTC. Its protein is CASSLVGLAGAAYNEQFF.

The rearrangement uses TRBV6-5 and TRBJ2-3; perhaps TRBD2 as D (6 bases). This CDR3 comprises 13 residues. Germline CDR1 reads MNHEY; CDR2 reads SVGAGI. V dropped 6 bases and J dropped 8 bases, with 15 bases sitting between them. CDR3 bases: TGTGCCAGCAGGCTTTCGGGACTCCCTACGCAGTATTTT. This codes for CASRLSGLPTQYF.

V is TRBV6-2 or TRBV6-3 and J is TRBJ1-5; D gene ambiguous. This CDR3 is 14 amino acids long. Trimming removed 2 bases at V and 4 bases at J, with 9 bases between. Germline V CDR1 and CDR2: MNHEY, SVGEGT. CDR3 loop: CASSYIQENQPQHF. CDR3 in DNA: TGTGCCAGCAGTTACATCCAGGAAAATCAGCCCCAGCATTTT.

This chain connects TRBV5-1 to TRBJ2-5; no definite D call. V gave up 3 bases and J gave up 0 bases, with 3 bases separating them. Germline CDR1 SGHRS, CDR2 YFSETQ. This CDR3 is 12 amino acids long. CDR3 sequence (DNA): TGCGCCAGCAGCTACAACCAAGAGACCCAGTACTTC. This translates into CASSYNQETQYF.

V is TRBV9 and J is TRBJ2-5; D is uncertain. The germline V gene has CDR1 SGDLS and CDR2 YYNGEE. The V gene lost 0 bases and the J gene lost 0 bases, with 12 bases spanning the gap. This CDR3 has 16 amino acids. The CDR3 sequence is CASSVGGSAYQETQYF. CDR3 bases: TGTGCCAGCAGCGTAGGTGGCAGCGCGTACCAAGAGACCCAGTACTTC.

This chain links TRBV19 with TRBJ2-1; no reliable D call. The CDR3 has 12 amino acids. From germline, CDR1 is LNHDA and CDR2 SQIVND (reference sequence). The V and J ends lost 0 bases and 10 bases respectively, with 7 bases between them. CDR3 bases: TGTGCCAGTAGTATAGATAGAACCGAGCAGTTCTTC. Translating gives CASSIDRTEQFF.

The chain is built from TRBV5-1 and TRBJ1-1; weak D call: TRBD1 (6 bases). This CDR3 spans 15 amino acids. The germline V gene encodes CDR1 SGHRS and CDR2 YFSETQ. Trimming left V 0 bases short and J 1 base short, with 10 bases between. CDR3 region: CASSLAGQPNTEAFF. The CDR3, as DNA: TGCGCCAGCAGCTTGGCGGGACAACCGAACACTGAAGCTTTCTTT.

The chain recombines TRBV7-2 with TRBJ1-1; tentatively, D is TRBD1 (6 bases). The CDR3 runs 12 residues. Trimming removed 3 bases at V and 10 bases at J, with 12 bases between. The germline CDR1 and CDR2 sequences are SGHTA and FQGNSA. Written as DNA, the CDR3 is TGTGCCAGCAGCTTCACAGGGTTCGGAGCTTTCTTT. This gives the protein CASSFTGFGAFF.

This clone was seen more than once but under ten times. The chain couples TRBV12-5 to TRBJ2-1; 7 nucleotides align to TRBD2. The V gene's germline CDR1 is LGHNT and CDR2 FRNRAP. V lost 4 bases and J lost 15; bases outside the gene matches: 6. The CDR3 has 11 amino acids. The CDR3 region is CASGSGLGTFF. The CDR3 bases are TGTGCTAGTGGTTCTGGACTAGGTACGTTCTTC.

The chain links TRBV6-2 or TRBV6-3 to TRBJ1-2; a weak D match, TRBD1 (6 bases). This CDR3 region has 12 residues. The germline gives CDR1 MNHEY, CDR2 SVGEGT. V was shortened by 8 bases and J by 12 bases, with 19 bases between the two germline ends. CDR3 residues: CASGLLRGANTF. The CDR3 nucleotides are TGTGCCAGCGGCCTTCTGCGGGGGGCAAACACCTTC.

The chain employs TRBV21-1 and TRBJ2-1; no DNA check was done on the table's D call, TRBD2. TRBV21-1 is noted as a pseudogene. This CDR3 is 17 amino acids long. The CDR3 nucleotides are TGTGCCAGCAGCAAAGGGGAGACTGGGAGCTCCTACAATGAGCAGTTCTTC. Translation: CASSKGETGSSYNEQFF.